This TCR beta chain derives from a study of Graves' ophthalmopathy and Graves' hyperthyroidism. General study findings and limits: Among thyroid clonotypes expanded above 0.001 frequency, most also appeared in blood. With over 85% sensitivity and approximately 79% specificity, a 13-signature model separated ophthalmopathy from stable hyperthyroidism.

This CDR3 comprises 14 residues. The germline CDR1 and CDR2 sequences are SGHTA and FQGNSA. Trimming removed 5 bases from V and 4 bases from J, with 14 bases in between. Many counts were recorded for this clonotype. As yet, its antigen is unknown. Amplification of the TCR beta CDR3 regions used RNA transcripts (as template). Investigators did first-round RT-PCR with HTBI primers, then second-round multiplex PCR. TCRdb analysed the multiplex PCR reads with MiXCR anew, one entry per CDR3 protein. Here the sample spans roughly 300,000 distinct CDR3 sequences, about a sixth being singletons. PBMCs originated in 7.5 to 10 ml of fresh peripheral blood.

The V and J genes are TRBV7-2 and TRBJ1-2, with D possibly being TRBD1 (5 bases). Sequencing input: peripheral blood. This TCR was recovered from an adult man with Graves' ophthalmopathy. The CDR3: CASSQTGQGYGYTF. The CDR3 DNA is TGTGCCAGCAGCCAAACGGGTCAGGGCTATGGCTACACCTTC.